These 12 T cell receptor beta chains came from one sample sequenced in a study of T cell clonality in common variable immunodeficiency. TCRdb's table, derived via immunoSEQ multiplex PCR, lists solely in-frame clones and lacks some. The record shows roughly 70,000 clones for this sample, with no singletons present. Sequenced material: peripheral blood mononuclear cells. The source of these receptors is a person aged 18-70 years in good health.

This clone was seen repeatedly, ten times or more. Read data end 3 residues before the CDR3 end; the end is taken from the germline J gene. The J gene is TRBJ1-1, the V gene TRBV12-3 or TRBV12-4, with 8 bases fitting TRBD1. V was pared by 7 bases and J by 7 bases, with 8 bases of the junction left unmatched. The CDR3 contains 13 residues. This CDR3 reads CASTRQGLGEAFF. Partial CDR3 DNA: TGTGCCAGCACCCGACAGGGGTTGGGTGAA.

This clone was seen at least ten times. The sequence runs out 3 residues before the end of the CDR3; the remainder is reconstructed from the germline J gene. The chain carries TRBV2 and TRBJ1-1; possibly TRBD1 for D (5 bases). Trimming shortened V by 6 bases and J by 1 base, and 9 bases separated the two germline ends. This CDR3 is built from 13 residues. CDR1 and CDR2 (germline): SNHLY, FYNNEI. The CDR3 loop is CASRGLANTEAFF. The sequenced CDR3 bases are TGTGCCAGCAGGGGGCTGGCGAACACTGAA.

This clone was seen ten or more times. Partial CDR3 DNA: TGTGCCATCAGTGAGTCCACAGGGGGAGGTGAAAAA. The encoded protein is CAISESTGGGEK. The entire CDR3 protein reads CAISESTGGGEKLFF. The gene calls are TRBV10-3 and TRBJ1-4; 8 nucleotides align to TRBD1. From the germline J gene comes the end of the CDR3, since the read stops 3 residues before it. Trimming at V came to 0 bases and at J to 7 bases, leaving 4 bases not matched to a gene. There are 15 residues in the CDR3. CDR1 and CDR2 (germline): ENHRY, SYGVKD.

To note about this clone: The read terminates 3 residues before the CDR3 end, so the remaining end is supplied by the germline J gene. The chain recombines TRBV5-1 with TRBJ2-7, with D maybe TRBD2 (7 bases). The germline V gene has CDR1 SGHRS and CDR2 YFSETQ. The CDR3 is 13 amino acids. The V gene lost 0 bases and the J gene lost 5 bases, with 9 bases spanning the gap. The part of the CDR3 DNA that was read is TGCGCCAGCAGCTTGGAGGGGGGGGACGAG. Its translation is CASSLEGGDE. The full CDR3 reads CASSLEGGDEQYF.

This clone was recorded many times. The CDR3 here is CASSERRGTVFGELFF. The covered CDR3 bases are TGCGCCAGCAGTGAGAGGAGGGGGACGGTTTTCGGGGAG. The rearrangement links TRBV10-1 to TRBJ2-2; D tentatively reads TRBD1 or TRBD2 (6 bases each). Read data end 3 residues before the CDR3 end; the end is taken from the germline J gene. This CDR3 is 16 amino acids long. V was clipped by 2 bases and J by 7 bases, with 17 bases between them. The germline V gene has CDR1 WNHNN and CDR2 SYGVQD (reference sequence).

This clone was counted ten times or more. The read ends 3 residues early relative to the CDR3; the germline J gene fills the gap. The gene calls are TRBV4-1 and TRBJ1-5, with 9 bases identical to TRBD1. The length of the CDR3 is 16 residues. V shed 0 bases and J 6 bases; nucleotides not matched to a gene: 6. Germline CDR1 reads MGHRA; CDR2 reads YSYEKL. The part of the CDR3 DNA that was read is TGCGCCAGCAGCCAAGATCTTGGGACAGGGTTTCAGCCC. It translates to CASSQDLGTGFQP. The CDR3 reads in full as CASSQDLGTGFQPQHF.

This clone was seen only a few times. The read stops 3 residues short of the end of the CDR3; the missing end is completed from the germline J gene. The V gene is TRBV11-2, the J gene TRBJ2-7; TRBD1 matches at 7 bases. J gave up 6 bases and V 7 bases, and 12 bases lay outside the gene matches. Germline V gene data show CDR1 as SGHAT and CDR2 as FQNNGV. The CDR3 is 14 amino acids. CDR3 protein: CASTQRGGSLEQYF. The CDR3 DNA, read in part, is TGTGCCAGCACCCAACGAGGGGGCTCCCTCGAG.

This clone was counted ten times or more. The read ends 3 residues early relative to the CDR3; the germline J gene fills the gap. This chain uses TRBV14 with TRBJ2-4; tentatively, D is TRBD1 (6 bases). This CDR3 has 20 residues. V was pared by 0 bases and J by 0 bases, with 21 bases between. Germline lookup yields CDR1 SGHDN and CDR2 FVKESK. CDR3 region: CASSQDNPFKTGRAKNIQYF. CDR3 DNA, as far as it was read: TGTGCCAGCAGCCAAGATAACCCCTTCAAGACAGGAAGAGCCAAAAACATT.

This clone was seen many times. The read finishes 3 residues shy of the CDR3 end, and the germline J gene is used to complete it. The gene calls are TRBV5-6 and TRBJ1-6, with a weak D call TRBD1 (6 bases). Trimming pared 4 bases from V and 9 bases from J, leaving 17 bases between. The V gene's germline CDR1 is SGHDT and CDR2 YYEEEE. The CDR3 is 15 residues long. The covered CDR3 bases are TGTGCCAGCAGCCCCTACCGGGACAATATTTCACCC. Its translation is CASSPYRDNISP. The full CDR3 reads CASSPYRDNISPLHF.

This clone has ten or more counts. The read terminates 3 residues before the CDR3 end, so the remaining end is supplied by the germline J gene. J is TRBJ2-3 and V is TRBV24-1; D possibly corresponds to TRBD1 (5 bases). This CDR3 comprises 13 residues. The V end was cut by 4 bases, the J end by 8 bases, with 12 bases between. CDR1 and CDR2 from the germline V gene are KGHDR and SFDVKD. The CDR3 bases that were read are TGTGCCACCAGTGAGCCAGGGCCGGTTACG. Its protein is CATSEPGPVT. From start to end, the CDR3 is CATSEPGPVTQYF.

There are many counts of this clone. The read terminates 3 residues ahead of where the CDR3 ends, so the germline J gene completes it. This rearrangement joins TRBV30 to TRBJ1-1, with TRBD1 as a possible D gene (6 bases). The CDR3 spans 13 residues. Germline loops: CDR1 GTSNPN, CDR2 SVGIG (reference sequence). V was clipped by 7 bases and J by 1 base, with 13 bases between them. CDR3 DNA, as far as it was read: TGTGCCTCGACGACAGGATCGAACACTGAA. Protein sequence: CASTTGSNTE. The entire CDR3 reads CASTTGSNTEAFF.

In its sample, this clone was seen many times. The CDR3 end is not reached by the read, which stops 3 residues before it; the germline J gene fills it in. The chain couples TRBV19 to TRBJ2-7; 9 positions match TRBD1. V trimming: 5 bases; J trimming: 4 bases; junction bases outside the gene matches: 6. The CDR3 extends over 14 amino acids. The germline gives CDR1 LNHDA, CDR2 SQIVND (reference sequence). The CDR3 here is CASSGTGSRYEQYF. The sequenced part of the CDR3 DNA is TGTGCCAGTAGTGGGACAGGGAGTAGGTACGAG.